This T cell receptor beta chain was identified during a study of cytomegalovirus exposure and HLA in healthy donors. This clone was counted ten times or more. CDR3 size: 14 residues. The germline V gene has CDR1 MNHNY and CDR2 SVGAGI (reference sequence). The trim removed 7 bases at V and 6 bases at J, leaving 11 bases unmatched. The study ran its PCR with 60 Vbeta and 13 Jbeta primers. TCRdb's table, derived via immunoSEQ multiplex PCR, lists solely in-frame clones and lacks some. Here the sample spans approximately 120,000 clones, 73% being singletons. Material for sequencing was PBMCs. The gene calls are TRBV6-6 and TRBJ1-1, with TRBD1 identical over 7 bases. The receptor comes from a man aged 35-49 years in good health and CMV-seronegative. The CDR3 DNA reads TGTGCCAGCATGTTGAAGGGACAGTCGGCTGAAGCTTTCTTT. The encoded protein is CASMLKGQSAEAFF.